The clone carrying this TCR beta chain appeared many times. Cells stained for CD3, CD4, CD8, CD45RA, CD27 and viability were sorted into four CD45RA/CD27 subsets. The data are from a study of naive and memory T cell subsets. The CDR3 runs to 13 residues. After removal of 5 bases from V and 0 bases from J, the junction contained 1 base not matched to a gene. Germline assignment: CDR1 DFQATT and CDR2 SNEGSKA (reference sequence). The beta constant-region primer was an equimolar mix of two oligonucleotides covering TRBC1 and TRBC2. Four rounds of PCR amplified the ligated cDNA using nested alpha and beta constant-region primers plus SP2. A single record per CDR3 protein comes from TCRdb applying MiXCR to the UMI-ligation and nested PCR reads. Here the sample spans 80,000 or so distinct CDR3 sequences, approximately 9.2% being singletons.

Input material: naive CD8+ T cells from blood. This clonotype was obtained from a human donor in good health. The gene calls are TRBV20-1 and TRBJ2-1; 7 bases map to TRBD2. The CDR3 protein is CSAERGSYNEQFF. In nucleotides, the CDR3 is TGCAGTGCTGAGCGGGGCTCCTACAATGAGCAGTTCTTC.